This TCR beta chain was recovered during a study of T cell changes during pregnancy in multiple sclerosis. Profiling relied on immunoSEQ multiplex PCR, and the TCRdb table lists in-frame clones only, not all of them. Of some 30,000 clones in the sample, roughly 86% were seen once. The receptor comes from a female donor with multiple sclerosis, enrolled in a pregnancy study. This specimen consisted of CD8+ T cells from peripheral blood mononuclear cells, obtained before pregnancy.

In DNA form, the CDR3 reads TGCGCCAGCAGCCAAGATGGGGCCTTTGAGAAGCAGTATTTT. This codes for CASSQDGAFEKQYF. The chain couples TRBV4-1 to TRBJ2-3; the D gene is possibly TRBD1 (5 bases). Germline values: CDR1 MGHRA, CDR2 YSYEKL. Trimming pared 0 bases from V and 11 bases from J, leaving 15 bases between. The CDR3 totals 14 residues.